This T cell receptor (beta chain) was captured in a study of post-analysis software for immune sequencing data. Study-wide background: Relapsing-remitting, secondary progressive and progressive-relapsing forms of multiple sclerosis all featured among disease courses. Study-wide results and limits: The study found significantly lower normalized Chao1 diversity in multiple sclerosis patients than in controls. The five TRBV segments detected at higher frequency in patients than in controls included TRBV5-6, TRBV5-1 and TRBV20-1. Those samples that were prepared in the same batch co-clustered strongly by F measure.

This clonotype was seen many times. Antigen: not known. Incorporated into the TCR beta cDNA libraries were unique molecular identifiers, which served to reduce PCR and sequencing biases. T cells numbering about 0.85 to 10 million gave rise to roughly 0.5 million cDNA molecules. A single record per CDR3 protein comes from TCRdb applying MiXCR to the PCR reads. The data contain some 260,000 distinct CDR3 sequences, 35% to 40% of them singletons. There are 18 residues in the CDR3. Germline trimming cut 0 bases from V and 4 bases from J; bases unmatched to any gene: 7. CDR1 is LGHDT and CDR2 is YNNKEL in the germline V gene (reference sequence).

The specimen sequenced was blood. The TCR originated in a girl aged 5-17 years with multiple sclerosis. This chain uses TRBV3-1 with TRBJ2-5; 14 bases agree with TRBD2. This CDR3 reads CASSQDGLAGGVRETQYF. The CDR3 region has the DNA TGTGCCAGCAGCCAAGATGGACTAGCGGGAGGCGTTCGAGAGACCCAGTACTTC.